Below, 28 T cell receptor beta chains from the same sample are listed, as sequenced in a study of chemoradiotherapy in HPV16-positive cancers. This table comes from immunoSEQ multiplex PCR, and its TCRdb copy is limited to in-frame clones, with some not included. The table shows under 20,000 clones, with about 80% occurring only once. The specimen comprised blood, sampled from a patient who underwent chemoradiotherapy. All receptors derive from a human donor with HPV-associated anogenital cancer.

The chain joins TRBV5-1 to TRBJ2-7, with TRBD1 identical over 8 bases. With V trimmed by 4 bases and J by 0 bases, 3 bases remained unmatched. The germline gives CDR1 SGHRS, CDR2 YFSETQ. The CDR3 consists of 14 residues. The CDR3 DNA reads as TGCGCCAGCAGCCTGGGACAGGTCTCCTACGAGCAGTACTTC. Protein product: CASSLGQVSYEQYF.

The CDR3 here is CASSQVPGVPPSSYNSPLHF. The CDR3 region has the DNA TGTGCCAGCAGCCAAGTCCCAGGAGTACCGCCCAGCTCCTATAATTCACCCCTCCACTTT. This chain joins TRBV4-2 and TRBJ1-6; D remains ambiguous. The ends were cut back, 1 base at V and 0 bases at J, with 19 bases in the middle. The CDR3 is 20 residues long. CDR1 and CDR2 from the germline V gene are LGHNA and YNFKEQ.

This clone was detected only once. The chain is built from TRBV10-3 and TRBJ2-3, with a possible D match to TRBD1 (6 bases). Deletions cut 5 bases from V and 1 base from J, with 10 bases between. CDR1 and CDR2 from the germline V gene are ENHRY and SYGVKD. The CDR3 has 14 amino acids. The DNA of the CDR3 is TGTGCCATCAGTACAGGGTCGGGCACAGATACGCAGTATTTT. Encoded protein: CAISTGSGTDTQYF.

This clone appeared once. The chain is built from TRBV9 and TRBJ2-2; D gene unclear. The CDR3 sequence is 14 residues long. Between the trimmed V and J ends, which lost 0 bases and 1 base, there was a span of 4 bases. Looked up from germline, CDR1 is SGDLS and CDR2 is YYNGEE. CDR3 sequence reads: CASSVAVNTGELFF. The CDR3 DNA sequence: TGTGCCAGCAGCGTAGCAGTGAACACCGGGGAGCTGTTTTTT.

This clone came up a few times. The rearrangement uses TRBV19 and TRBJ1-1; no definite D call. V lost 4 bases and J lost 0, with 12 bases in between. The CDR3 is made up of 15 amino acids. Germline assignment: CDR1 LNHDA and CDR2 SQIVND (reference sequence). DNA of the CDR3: TGTGCCAGTAGTACGAGGCAGACACTGAACACTGAAGCTTTCTTT. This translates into CASSTRQTLNTEAFF.

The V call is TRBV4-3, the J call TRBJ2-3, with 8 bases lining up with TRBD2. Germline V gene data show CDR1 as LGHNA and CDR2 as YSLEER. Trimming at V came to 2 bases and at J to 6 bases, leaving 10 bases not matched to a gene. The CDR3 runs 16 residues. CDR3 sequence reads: CASSQPGPAGVDTQYF. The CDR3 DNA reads TGCGCCAGCAGCCAACCCGGTCCAGCGGGGGTGGATACGCAGTATTTT.

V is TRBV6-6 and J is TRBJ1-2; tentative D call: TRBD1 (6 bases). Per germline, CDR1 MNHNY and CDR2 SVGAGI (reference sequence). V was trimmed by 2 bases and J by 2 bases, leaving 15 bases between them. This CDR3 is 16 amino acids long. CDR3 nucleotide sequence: TGTGCCAGCAGTTACCTGGGGGCCGACAGGAACTATGGCTACACCTTC. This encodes CASSYLGADRNYGYTF.

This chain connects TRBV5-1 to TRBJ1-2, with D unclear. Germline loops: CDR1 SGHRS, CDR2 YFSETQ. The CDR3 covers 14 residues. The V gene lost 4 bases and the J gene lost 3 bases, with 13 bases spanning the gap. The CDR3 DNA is TGCGCCAGCAGCCCCGGGGAAGACTACTATGGCTACACCTTC. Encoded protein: CASSPGEDYYGYTF.

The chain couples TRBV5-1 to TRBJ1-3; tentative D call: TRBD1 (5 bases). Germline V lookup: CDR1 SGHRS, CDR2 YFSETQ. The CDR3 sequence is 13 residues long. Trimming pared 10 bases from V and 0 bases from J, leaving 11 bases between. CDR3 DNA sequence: TGCGCCTCGACAGACATCTCTGGAAACACCATATATTTT. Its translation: CASTDISGNTIYF.

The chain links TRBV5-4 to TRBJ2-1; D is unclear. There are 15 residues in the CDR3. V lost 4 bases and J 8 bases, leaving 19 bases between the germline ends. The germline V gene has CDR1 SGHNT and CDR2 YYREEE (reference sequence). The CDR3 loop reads CASSLTQYKGDEQFF. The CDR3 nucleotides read TGTGCCAGCAGCCTCACCCAATACAAAGGAGATGAGCAGTTCTTC.

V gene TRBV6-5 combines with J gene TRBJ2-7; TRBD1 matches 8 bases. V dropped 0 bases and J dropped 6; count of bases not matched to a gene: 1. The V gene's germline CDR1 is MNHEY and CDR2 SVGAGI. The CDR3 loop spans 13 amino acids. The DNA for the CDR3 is TGTGCCAGCAGTTACTCAACAGGGGGCGAGCAGTACTTC. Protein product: CASSYSTGGEQYF.

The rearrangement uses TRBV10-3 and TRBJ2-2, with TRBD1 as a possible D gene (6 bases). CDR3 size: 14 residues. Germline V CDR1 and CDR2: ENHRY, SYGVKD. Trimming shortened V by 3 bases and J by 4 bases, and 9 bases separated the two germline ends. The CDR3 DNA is TGTGCCATCAGTGATCGACAGGCCACCGGGGAGCTGTTTTTT. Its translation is CAISDRQATGELFF.

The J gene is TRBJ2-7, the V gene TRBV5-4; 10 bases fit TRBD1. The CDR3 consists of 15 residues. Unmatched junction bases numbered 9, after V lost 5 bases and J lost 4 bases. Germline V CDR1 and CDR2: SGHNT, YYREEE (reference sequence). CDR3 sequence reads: CASSPTTGGGYEQYF. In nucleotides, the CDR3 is TGTGCCAGCAGTCCGACGACAGGGGGCGGGTACGAGCAGTACTTC.

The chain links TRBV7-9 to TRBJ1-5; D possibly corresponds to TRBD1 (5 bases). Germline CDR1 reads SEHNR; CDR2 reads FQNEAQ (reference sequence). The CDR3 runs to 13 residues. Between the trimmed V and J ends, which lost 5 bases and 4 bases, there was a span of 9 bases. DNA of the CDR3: TGTGCCAGCAGCCAAGAGGGGAATCAGCCCCAGCATTTT. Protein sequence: CASSQEGNQPQHF.

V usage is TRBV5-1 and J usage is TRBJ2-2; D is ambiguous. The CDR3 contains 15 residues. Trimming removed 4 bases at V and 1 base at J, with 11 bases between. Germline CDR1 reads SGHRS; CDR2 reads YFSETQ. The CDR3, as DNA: TGCGCCAGCAGCCCCGACCCGGGGAACACCGGGGAGCTGTTTTTT. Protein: CASSPDPGNTGELFF.

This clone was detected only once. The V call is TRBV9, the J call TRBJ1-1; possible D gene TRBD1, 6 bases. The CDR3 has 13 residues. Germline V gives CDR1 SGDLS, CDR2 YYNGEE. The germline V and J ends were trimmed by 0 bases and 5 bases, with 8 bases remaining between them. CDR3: CASSVGQGTEAFF. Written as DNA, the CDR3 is TGTGCCAGCAGCGTAGGCCAGGGGACTGAAGCTTTCTTT.

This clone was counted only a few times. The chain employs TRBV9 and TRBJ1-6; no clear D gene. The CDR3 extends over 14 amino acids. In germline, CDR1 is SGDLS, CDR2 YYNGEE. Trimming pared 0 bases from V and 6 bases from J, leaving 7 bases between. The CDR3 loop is CASSVAEINSPLHF. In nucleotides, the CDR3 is TGTGCCAGCAGCGTAGCTGAGATTAATTCACCCCTCCACTTT.

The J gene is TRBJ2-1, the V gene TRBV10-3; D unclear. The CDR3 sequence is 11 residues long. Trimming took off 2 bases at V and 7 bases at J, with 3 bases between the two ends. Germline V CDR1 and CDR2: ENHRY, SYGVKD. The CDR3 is CAISEGNEQFF. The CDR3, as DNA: TGTGCCATCAGTGAGGGGAATGAGCAGTTCTTC.

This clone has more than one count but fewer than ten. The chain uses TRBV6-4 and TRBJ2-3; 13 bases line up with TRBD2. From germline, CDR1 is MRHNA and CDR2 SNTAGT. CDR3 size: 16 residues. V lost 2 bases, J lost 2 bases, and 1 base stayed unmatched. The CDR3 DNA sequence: TGTGCCAGCAGTGACGGACTAGCGGGGGACACAGATACGCAGTATTTT. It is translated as CASSDGLAGDTDTQYF.

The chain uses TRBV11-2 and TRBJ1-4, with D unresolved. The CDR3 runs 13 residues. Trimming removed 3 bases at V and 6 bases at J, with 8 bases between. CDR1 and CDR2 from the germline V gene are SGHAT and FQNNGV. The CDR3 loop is CASSFLEDEKLFF. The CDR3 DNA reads TGTGCCAGCAGCTTTTTAGAGGATGAAAAACTGTTTTTT.

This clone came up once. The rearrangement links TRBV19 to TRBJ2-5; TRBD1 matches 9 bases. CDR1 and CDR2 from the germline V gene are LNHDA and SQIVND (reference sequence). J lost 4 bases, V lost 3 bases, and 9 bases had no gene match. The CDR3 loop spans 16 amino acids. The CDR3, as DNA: TGTGCCAGTAGTATCCAAAAGACAGGGGGGAGAGAGACCCAGTACTTC. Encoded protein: CASSIQKTGGRETQYF.

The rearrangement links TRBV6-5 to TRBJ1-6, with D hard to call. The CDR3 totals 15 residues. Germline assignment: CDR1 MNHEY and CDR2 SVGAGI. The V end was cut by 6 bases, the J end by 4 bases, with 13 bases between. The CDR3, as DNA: TGTGCCAGCAGAAGAGACGCCAATTATAATTCACCCCTCCACTTT. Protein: CASRRDANYNSPLHF.

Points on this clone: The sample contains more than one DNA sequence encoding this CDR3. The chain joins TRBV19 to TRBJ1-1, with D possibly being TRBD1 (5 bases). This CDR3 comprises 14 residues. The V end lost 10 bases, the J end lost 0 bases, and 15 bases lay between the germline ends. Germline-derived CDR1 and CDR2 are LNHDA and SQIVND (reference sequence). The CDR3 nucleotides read TGTGCCACTGGACAAGGCCAAATGAACACTGAAGCTTTCTTT. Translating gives CATGQGQMNTEAFF.

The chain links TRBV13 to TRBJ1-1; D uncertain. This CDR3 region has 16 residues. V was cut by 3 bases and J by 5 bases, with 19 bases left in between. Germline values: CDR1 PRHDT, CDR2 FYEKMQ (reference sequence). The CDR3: CASSLGAGPGGTEAFF. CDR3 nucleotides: TGTGCCAGCAGCTTGGGAGCCGGTCCGGGAGGGACTGAAGCTTTCTTT.

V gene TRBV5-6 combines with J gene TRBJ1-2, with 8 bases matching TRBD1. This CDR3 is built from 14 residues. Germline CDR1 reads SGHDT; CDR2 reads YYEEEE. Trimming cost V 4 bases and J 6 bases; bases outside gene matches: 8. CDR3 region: CASSDPETGDGYTF. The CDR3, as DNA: TGTGCCAGCAGCGACCCTGAGACAGGGGATGGCTACACCTTC.

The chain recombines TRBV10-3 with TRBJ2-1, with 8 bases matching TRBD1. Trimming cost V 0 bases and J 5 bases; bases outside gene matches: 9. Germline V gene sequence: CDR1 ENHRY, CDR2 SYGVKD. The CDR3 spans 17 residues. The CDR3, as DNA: TGTGCCATCAGTGAGTCCAGCGGCAGGGGGCAAGACAATGAGCAGTTCTTC. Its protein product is CAISESSGRGQDNEQFF.

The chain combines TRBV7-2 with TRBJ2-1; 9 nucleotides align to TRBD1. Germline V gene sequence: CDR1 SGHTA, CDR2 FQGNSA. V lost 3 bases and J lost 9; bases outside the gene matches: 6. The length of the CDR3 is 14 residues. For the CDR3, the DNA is TGTGCCAGCAGCTTCGGACAGGGGTCCGGTGAGCAGTTCTTC. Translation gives CASSFGQGSGEQFF.

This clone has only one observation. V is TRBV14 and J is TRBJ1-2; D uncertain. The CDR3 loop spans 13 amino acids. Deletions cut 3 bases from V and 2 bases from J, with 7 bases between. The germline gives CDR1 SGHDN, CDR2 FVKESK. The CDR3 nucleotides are TGTGCCAGCAGCCAGGTGAACAACTATGGCTACACCTTC. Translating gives CASSQVNNYGYTF.